Listed here is a single T cell receptor (beta chain). This sample is part of a study of cytomegalovirus exposure and HLA in healthy donors. CDR1 SGHRS and CDR2 YFSETQ come from the germline V gene. V shed 4 bases and J 2 bases; nucleotides not matched to a gene: 3. The CDR3 is made up of 15 amino acids. Both 60 Vbeta primers and 13 Jbeta primers went into the PCR. Sequencing used immunoSEQ multiplex PCR; TCRdb keeps in-frame clones, though not all of them. In all, the sample yields 100,000 to 150,000 clones. The gene calls are TRBV5-1 and TRBJ2-1, with 10 nucleotides matching TRBD2. Specimen: PBMCs. The TCR comes from a man in his forties in good health and CMV-seronegative. The CDR3 protein is CASSASGSTYNEQFF. CDR3 DNA: TGCGCCAGCAGCGCTAGCGGGAGCACCTACAATGAGCAGTTCTTC.